These 14 T cell receptor beta chains were all obtained from the same sample, sequenced in a study of blood T cell repertoires in COVID-19. Method: immunoSEQ multiplex PCR; TCRdb's copy keeps in-frame clones and lacks some. The repertoire holds 120,000 or so clones, with 70% to 85% as singletons. The sequenced sample consisted of peripheral blood. The receptors shown here come from a man aged 45-60 years with acute or convalescent COVID-19.

The V and J genes are TRBV19 and TRBJ1-2; maybe TRBD1 (6 bases). V was shortened by 3 bases and J by 4 bases, with 12 bases between the two germline ends. Germline V gives CDR1 LNHDA, CDR2 SQIVND (reference sequence). The CDR3 spans 14 residues. The chain's CDR3 is CASSMSNRAYGYTF. DNA of the CDR3: TGTGCCAGTAGTATGTCGAACAGGGCCTATGGCTACACCTTC. Filled out from reference TRBV19 and TRBJ1-2, the complete variable domain reads DGGITQSPKYLFRKEGQNVTLSCEQNLNHDAMYWYRQDPGQGLRLIYYSQIVNDFQKGDIAEGYSVSREKKESFPLTVTSAQKNPTAFYLCASSMSNRAYGYTFGSGTRLTVV.

The chain recombines TRBV7-9 with TRBJ1-6; D might be TRBD1 (5 bases). The V and J ends lost 0 bases and 9 bases respectively, with 12 bases between them. Germline CDR1 is SEHNR and CDR2 is FQNEAQ (reference sequence). CDR3 length: 15 amino acids. This chain's CDR3 is CASSLAMGEGSPLHF. In DNA form, the CDR3 reads TGTGCCAGCAGCTTAGCAATGGGGGAGGGTTCACCCCTCCACTTT.

This clone has more than one count but fewer than ten. This CDR3 reads CASSSPGSGVEQYF. The DNA for the CDR3 is TGTGCCAGCAGCTCACCAGGGTCCGGAGTCGAGCAGTACTTC. This sequence joins TRBV5-6 and TRBJ2-7; D may be TRBD1 (5 bases). This CDR3 is built from 14 residues. V was trimmed by 3 bases and J by 6 bases, leaving 16 bases between them. Germline CDR1 and CDR2: SGHDT and YYEEEE.

The rearrangement uses TRBV5-4 and TRBJ2-7; a weak D match, TRBD2 (6 bases). Looked up from germline, CDR1 is SGHNT and CDR2 is YYREEE (reference sequence). Trimming left V 1 base short and J 5 bases short, with 16 bases between. The CDR3 spans 15 residues. In DNA form, the CDR3 reads TGTGCCAGCAGCTTGTATGCTAGCGCCTCGGACGAGCAGTACTTC. This sequence encodes CASSLYASASDEQYF.

The rearrangement uses TRBV6-5 and TRBJ1-4, with D perhaps matching TRBD1 (6 bases). Germline V gene data show CDR1 as MNHEY and CDR2 as SVGAGI. V was clipped by 2 bases and J by 4 bases, with 8 bases between them. The CDR3 is made up of 14 amino acids. The DNA of the CDR3 is TGTGCCAGCAGTTACCAGGGGATTAATGAAAAACTGTTTTTT. It translates to CASSYQGINEKLFF.

Of note for this clone: A read error may produce the germline difference seen at one junction end. The chain carries TRBV4-1 and TRBJ1-2; no definite D call. The germline V gene encodes CDR1 MGHRA and CDR2 YSYEKL. The CDR3 is 12 amino acids. CDR3: CVSSQDPGLPTF. CDR3 nucleotide sequence: TGCGTCAGCAGCCAAGACCCTGGGCTGCCCACCTTC.

The V and J genes are TRBV4-1 and TRBJ2-1; D gene ambiguous. In germline, CDR1 is MGHRA, CDR2 YSYEKL. The CDR3 totals 15 residues. Deletions cut 2 bases from V and 6 bases from J, with 14 bases between. The CDR3 DNA follows: TGCGCCAGCAGCCAAAGAACTTCGGAGCTCAATGAGCAGTTCTTC. Protein sequence: CASSQRTSELNEQFF.

This chain uses TRBV2 with TRBJ1-2; TRBD1 aligns across 8 bases. V gave up 7 bases and J gave up 7 bases; unmatched junction bases: 11. The germline V gene encodes CDR1 SNHLY and CDR2 FYNNEI. This CDR3 is built from 14 residues. This CDR3 reads CASIRGRGLPGYTF. As DNA, the CDR3 is TGTGCCAGCATTCGGGGCAGGGGGCTGCCTGGCTACACCTTC. The variable domain in full, with the rest retrieved from reference TRBV2 and TRBJ1-2, is EPEVTQTPSHQVTQMGQEVILRCVPISNHLYFYWYRQILGQKVEFLVSFYNNEISEKSEIFDDQFSVERPDGSNFTLKIRSTKLEDSAMYFCASIRGRGLPGYTFGSGTRLTVV.

The chain joins TRBV28 to TRBJ1-1; D is unresolved. The germline gives CDR1 MDHEN, CDR2 SYDVKM. V lost 3 bases to trimming and J lost 2 bases, with 7 bases between them. CDR3 length: 13 residues. CDR3 residues: CASSFRVNTEAFF. The CDR3 bases are TGTGCCAGCAGTTTCCGAGTAAACACTGAAGCTTTCTTT. The full variable domain, with the rest looked up from reference TRBV28 and TRBJ1-1, is DVKVTQSSRYLVKRTGEKVFLECVQDMDHENMFWYRQDPGLGLRLIYFSYDVKMKEKGDIPEGYSVSREKKERFSLILESASTNQTSMYLCASSFRVNTEAFFGQGTRLTVV.

This chain connects TRBV24-1 to TRBJ1-1, with 7 bases lining up with TRBD1. The CDR3 runs to 13 residues. CDR1 is KGHDR, CDR2 SFDVKD, per germline. Germline trimming cut 3 bases from V and 11 bases from J; bases unmatched to any gene: 8. CDR3 coding DNA: TGTGCCACCAGTGATCGGGACAGCTTGAGGGCTTTCTTT. Translation gives CATSDRDSLRAFF.

In DNA, the CDR3 is TGTGCCATCAGACCCGACAGTTCTGAGACCCAGTACTTC. Amino acid sequence: CAIRPDSSETQYF. V is TRBV10-3 and J is TRBJ2-5; possible D gene TRBD1, 5 bases. The CDR3 contains 13 residues. V was cut by 6 bases and J by 5 bases, with 13 bases left in between. Germline V lookup: CDR1 ENHRY, CDR2 SYGVKD.

V usage is TRBV3-1 (or the pseudogene TRBV3-2) and J usage is TRBJ2-2, with D perhaps matching TRBD1 (6 bases). The germline V gene encodes CDR1 LGHDT and CDR2 YNNKEL (reference sequence). Trimming left V 4 bases short and J 3 bases short, with 15 bases between. The CDR3 runs to 16 residues. CDR3 bases: TGTGCCAGCAGCCTGCCAGGGGCGCTTCACACCGGGGAGCTGTTTTTT. Translation: CASSLPGALHTGELFF.

This rearrangement joins TRBV7-2 to TRBJ1-2; TRBD1 agrees at 8 bases. Germline V gene sequence: CDR1 SGHTA, CDR2 FQGNSA. Trimming at V came to 5 bases and at J to 0 bases, leaving 5 bases not matched to a gene. The CDR3 has 15 residues. CDR3 loop: CASSRTGLANYGYTF. The DNA for the CDR3 is TGTGCCAGCAGCCGGACAGGGCTAGCTAACTATGGCTACACCTTC. The full variable domain, rest sourced from reference TRBV7-2 and TRBJ1-2, is GAGVSQSPSNKVTEKGKDVELRCDPISGHTALYWYRQSLGQGLEFLIYFQGNSAPDKSGLPSDRFSAERTGGSVSTLTIQRTQQEDSAVYLCASSRTGLANYGYTFGSGTRLTVV.

The chain links TRBV6-1 to TRBJ2-7, with 7 bases that match TRBD2. The CDR3 is 15 residues long. The trim removed 2 bases at V and 0 bases at J, leaving 4 bases unmatched. Germline V gene data show CDR1 as MNHNS and CDR2 as SASEGT. This CDR3 is CASSERASGSYEQYF. CDR3 DNA sequence: TGTGCCAGCAGTGAACGGGCTAGCGGCTCCTACGAGCAGTACTTC.